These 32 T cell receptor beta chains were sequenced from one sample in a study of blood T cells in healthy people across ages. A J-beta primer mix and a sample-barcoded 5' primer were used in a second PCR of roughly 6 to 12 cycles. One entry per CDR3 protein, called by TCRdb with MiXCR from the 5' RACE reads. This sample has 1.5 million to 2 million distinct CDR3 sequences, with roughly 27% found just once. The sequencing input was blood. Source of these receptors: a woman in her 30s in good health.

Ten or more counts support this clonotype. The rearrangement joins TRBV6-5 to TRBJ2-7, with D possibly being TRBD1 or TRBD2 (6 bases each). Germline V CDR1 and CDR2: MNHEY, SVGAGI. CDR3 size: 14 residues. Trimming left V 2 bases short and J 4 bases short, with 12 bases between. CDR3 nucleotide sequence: TGTGCCAGCAGTTACCGGGGGCATGGGTACGAGCAGTACTTC. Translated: CASSYRGHGYEQYF.

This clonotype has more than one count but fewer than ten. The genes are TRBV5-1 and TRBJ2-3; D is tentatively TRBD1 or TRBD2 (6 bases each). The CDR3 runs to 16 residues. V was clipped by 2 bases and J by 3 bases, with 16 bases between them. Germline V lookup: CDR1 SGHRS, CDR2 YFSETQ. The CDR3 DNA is TGCGCCAGCAGCTTAAGTGGGGGCCTAGCGACAGATACGCAGTATTTT. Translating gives CASSLSGGLATDTQYF. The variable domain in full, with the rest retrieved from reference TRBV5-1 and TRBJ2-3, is KAGVTQTPRYLIKTRGQQVTLSCSPISGHRSVSWYQQTPGQGLQFLFEYFSETQRNKGNFPGRFSGRQFSNSRSEMNVSTLELGDSALYLCASSLSGGLATDTQYFGPGTRLTVL.

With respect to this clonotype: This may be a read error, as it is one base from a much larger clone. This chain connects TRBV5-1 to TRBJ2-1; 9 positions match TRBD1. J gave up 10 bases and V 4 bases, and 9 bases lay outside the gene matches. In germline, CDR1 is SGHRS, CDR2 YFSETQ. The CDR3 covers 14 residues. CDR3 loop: CASSTGQGSYEQFF. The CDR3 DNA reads TGCGCCAGCAGCACGGGACAGGGAAGCTACGAGCAGTTCTTC.

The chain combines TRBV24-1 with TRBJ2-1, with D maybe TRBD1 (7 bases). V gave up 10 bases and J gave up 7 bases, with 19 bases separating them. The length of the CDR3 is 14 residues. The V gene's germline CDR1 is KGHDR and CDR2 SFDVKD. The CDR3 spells CATAGGRGLNEQFF. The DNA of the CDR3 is TGTGCCACAGCAGGGGGTAGGGGACTTAATGAGCAGTTCTTC.

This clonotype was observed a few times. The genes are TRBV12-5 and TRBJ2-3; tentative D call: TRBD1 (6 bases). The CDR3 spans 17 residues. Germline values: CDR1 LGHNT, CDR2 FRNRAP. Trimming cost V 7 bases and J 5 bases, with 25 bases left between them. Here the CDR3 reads CASANQGTLLAGDTQYF. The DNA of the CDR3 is TGTGCTAGTGCCAACCAAGGGACACTCCTCGCCGGAGATACGCAGTATTTT.

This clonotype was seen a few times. The CDR3 DNA sequence: TGTGCCAGCAGTGAGGGACGTCATACCTACGAGCAGTACTTC. Translated: CASSEGRHTYEQYF. V and J are TRBV2 and TRBJ2-7, with D perhaps TRBD1 or TRBD2 (5 bases each). The CDR3 runs to 14 residues. From germline, CDR1 is SNHLY and CDR2 FYNNEI. Trimming cost V 3 bases and J 2 bases, with 11 bases left between them.

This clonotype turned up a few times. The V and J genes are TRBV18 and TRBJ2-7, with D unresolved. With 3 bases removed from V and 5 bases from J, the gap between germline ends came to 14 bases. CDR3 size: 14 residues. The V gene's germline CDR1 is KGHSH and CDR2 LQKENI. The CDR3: CASSPDLGPHEQYF. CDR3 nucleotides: TGTGCCAGCTCACCCGACTTAGGACCACACGAGCAGTACTTC.

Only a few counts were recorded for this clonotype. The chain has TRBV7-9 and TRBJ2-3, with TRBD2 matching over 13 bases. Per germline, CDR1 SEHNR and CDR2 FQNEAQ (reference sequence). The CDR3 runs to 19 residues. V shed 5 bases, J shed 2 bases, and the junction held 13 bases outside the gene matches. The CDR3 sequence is CASSPRTSGSPSNTDTQYF. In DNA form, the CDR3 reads TGTGCCAGCAGCCCTAGGACTAGCGGGAGCCCATCGAACACAGATACGCAGTATTTT.

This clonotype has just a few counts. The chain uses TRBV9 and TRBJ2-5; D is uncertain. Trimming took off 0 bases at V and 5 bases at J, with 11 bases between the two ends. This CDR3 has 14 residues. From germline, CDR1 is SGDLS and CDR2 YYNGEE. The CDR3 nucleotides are TGTGCCAGCAGCGTAGTGGAGAGCTGGGAGACCCAGTACTTC. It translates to CASSVVESWETQYF.

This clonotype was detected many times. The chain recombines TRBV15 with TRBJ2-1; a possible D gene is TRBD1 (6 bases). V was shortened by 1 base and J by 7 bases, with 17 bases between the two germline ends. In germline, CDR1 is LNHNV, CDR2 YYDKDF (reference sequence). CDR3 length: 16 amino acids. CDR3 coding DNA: TGTGCCACCAGCAGAGTAGGCAGGGGCCGAGTTAATGAGCAGTTCTTC. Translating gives CATSRVGRGRVNEQFF. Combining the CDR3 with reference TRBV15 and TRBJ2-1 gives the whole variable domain DAMVIQNPRYQVTQFGKPVTLSCSQTLNHNVMYWYQQKSSQAPKLLFHYYDKDFNNEADTPDNFQSRRPNTSFCFLDIRSPGLGDTAMYLCATSRVGRGRVNEQFFGPGTRLTVL.

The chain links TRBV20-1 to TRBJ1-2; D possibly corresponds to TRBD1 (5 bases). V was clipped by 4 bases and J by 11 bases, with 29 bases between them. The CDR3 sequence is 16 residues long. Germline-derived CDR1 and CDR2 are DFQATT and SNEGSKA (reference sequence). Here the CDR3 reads CSATLGGGPKGLGYTF. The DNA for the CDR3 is TGCAGTGCTACCCTCGGCGGGGGTCCCAAGGGACTGGGGTACACCTTC.

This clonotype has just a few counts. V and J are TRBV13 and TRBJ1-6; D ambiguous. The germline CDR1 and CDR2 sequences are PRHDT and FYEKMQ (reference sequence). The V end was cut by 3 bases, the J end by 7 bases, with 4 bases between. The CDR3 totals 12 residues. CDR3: CASSFINSPLHF. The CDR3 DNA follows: TGTGCCAGCAGCTTCATAAATTCACCCCTCCACTTT.

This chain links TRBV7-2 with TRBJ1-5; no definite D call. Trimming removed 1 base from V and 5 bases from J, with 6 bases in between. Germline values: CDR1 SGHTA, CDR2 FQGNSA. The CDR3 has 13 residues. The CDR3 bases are TGTGCCAGCAGCTTAGATGTCGATCAGCCCCAGCATTTT. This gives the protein CASSLDVDQPQHF.

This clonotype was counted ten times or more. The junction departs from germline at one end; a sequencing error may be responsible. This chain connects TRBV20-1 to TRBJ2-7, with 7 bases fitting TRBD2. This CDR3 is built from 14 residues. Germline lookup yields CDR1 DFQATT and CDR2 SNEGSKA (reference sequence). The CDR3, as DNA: TGCAGTGCTAGAGACCCAGCGGGGACCTACGATCAGTACTTC. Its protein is CSARDPAGTYDQYF.

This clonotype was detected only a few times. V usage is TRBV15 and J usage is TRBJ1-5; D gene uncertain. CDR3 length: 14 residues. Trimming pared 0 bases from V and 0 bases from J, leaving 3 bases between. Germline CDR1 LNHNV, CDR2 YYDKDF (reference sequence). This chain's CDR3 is CATSRDYSNQPQHF. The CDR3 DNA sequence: TGTGCCACCAGCAGAGACTATAGCAATCAGCCCCAGCATTTT.

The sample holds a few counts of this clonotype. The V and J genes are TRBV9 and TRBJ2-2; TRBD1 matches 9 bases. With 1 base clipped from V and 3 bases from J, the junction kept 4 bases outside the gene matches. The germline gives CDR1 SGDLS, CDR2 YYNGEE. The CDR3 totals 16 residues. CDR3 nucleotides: TGTGCCAGCAGCGTAACGGGACAGGGACACACCGGGGAGCTGTTTTTT. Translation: CASSVTGQGHTGELFF. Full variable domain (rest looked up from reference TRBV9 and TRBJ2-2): DSGVTQTPKHLITATGQRVTLRCSPRSGDLSVYWYQQSLDQGLQFLIQYYNGEERAKGNILERFSAQQFPDLHSELNLSSLELGDSALYFCASSVTGQGHTGELFFGEGSRLTVL.

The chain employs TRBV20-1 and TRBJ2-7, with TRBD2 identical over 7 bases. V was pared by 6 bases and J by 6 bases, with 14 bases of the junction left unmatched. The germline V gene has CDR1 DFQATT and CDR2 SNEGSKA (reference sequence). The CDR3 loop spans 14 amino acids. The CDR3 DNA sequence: TGCAGTGCCATCCGTGAGCGGGAAGACGGCGAGCAGTACTTC. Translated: CSAIREREDGEQYF.

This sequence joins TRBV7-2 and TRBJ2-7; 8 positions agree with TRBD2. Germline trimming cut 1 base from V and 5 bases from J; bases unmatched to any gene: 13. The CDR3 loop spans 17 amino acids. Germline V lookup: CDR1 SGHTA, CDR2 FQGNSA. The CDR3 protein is CASSLDPPSGLRDEQYF. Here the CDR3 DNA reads TGTGCCAGCAGCTTAGATCCCCCTAGCGGGTTGAGGGACGAGCAGTACTTC.

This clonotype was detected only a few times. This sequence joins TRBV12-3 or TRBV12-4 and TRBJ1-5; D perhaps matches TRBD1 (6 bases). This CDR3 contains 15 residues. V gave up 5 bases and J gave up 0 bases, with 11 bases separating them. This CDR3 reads CASSTHRVSNQPQHF. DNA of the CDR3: TGTGCCAGCAGTACCCACAGGGTTAGCAATCAGCCCCAGCATTTT.

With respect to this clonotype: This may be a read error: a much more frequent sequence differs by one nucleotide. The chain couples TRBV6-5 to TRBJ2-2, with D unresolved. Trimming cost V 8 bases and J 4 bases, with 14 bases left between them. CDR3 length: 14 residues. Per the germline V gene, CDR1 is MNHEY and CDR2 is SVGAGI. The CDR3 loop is CASGWTDITGELFF. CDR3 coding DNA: TGTGCCAGCGGGTGGACGGATATCACCGGGGAGCTGTTTTTT.

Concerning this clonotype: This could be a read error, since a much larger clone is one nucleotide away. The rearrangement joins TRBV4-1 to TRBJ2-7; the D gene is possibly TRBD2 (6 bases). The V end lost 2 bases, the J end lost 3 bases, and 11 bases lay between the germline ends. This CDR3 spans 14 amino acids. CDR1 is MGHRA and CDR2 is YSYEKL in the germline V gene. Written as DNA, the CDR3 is TGCGCCAGCAGCCAACAACTGGGGGGCTACGAGCAGTACTTC. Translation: CASSQQLGGYEQYF.

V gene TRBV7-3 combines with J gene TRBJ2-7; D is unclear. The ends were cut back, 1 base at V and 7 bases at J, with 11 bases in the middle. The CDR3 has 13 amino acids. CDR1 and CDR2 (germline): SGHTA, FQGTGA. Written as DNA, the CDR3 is TGTGCCAGCAGCTTAAAGCCCAGGAATGAGCAGTACTTC. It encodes CASSLKPRNEQYF.

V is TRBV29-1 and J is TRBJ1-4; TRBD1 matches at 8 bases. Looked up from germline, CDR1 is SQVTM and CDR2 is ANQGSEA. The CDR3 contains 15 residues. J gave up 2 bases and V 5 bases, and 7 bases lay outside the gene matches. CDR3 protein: CSVRTGGTTNEKLFF. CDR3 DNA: TGCAGCGTTAGAACAGGGGGTACGACTAATGAAAAACTGTTTTTT.

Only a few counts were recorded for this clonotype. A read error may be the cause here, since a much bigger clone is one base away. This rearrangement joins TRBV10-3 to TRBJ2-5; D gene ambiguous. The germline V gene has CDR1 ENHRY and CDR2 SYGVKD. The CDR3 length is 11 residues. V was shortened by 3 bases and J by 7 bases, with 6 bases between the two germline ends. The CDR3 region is CAISDSGTQYF. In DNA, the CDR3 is TGTGCCATCAGTGATTCAGGGACCCAGTACTTC.

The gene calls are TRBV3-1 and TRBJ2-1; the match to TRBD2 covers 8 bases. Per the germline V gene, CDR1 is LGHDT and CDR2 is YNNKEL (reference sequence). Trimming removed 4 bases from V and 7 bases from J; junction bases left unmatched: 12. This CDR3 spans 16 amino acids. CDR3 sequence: CASSLRGGPRWNEQFF. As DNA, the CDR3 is TGTGCCAGCAGCCTCCGGGGGGGCCCGCGTTGGAATGAGCAGTTCTTC.

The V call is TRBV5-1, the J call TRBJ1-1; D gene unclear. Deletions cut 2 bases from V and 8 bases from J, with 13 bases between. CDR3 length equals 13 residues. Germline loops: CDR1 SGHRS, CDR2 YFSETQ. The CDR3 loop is CASSFIPLTEAFF. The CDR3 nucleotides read TGCGCCAGCAGCTTTATCCCCCTTACAGAAGCTTTCTTT.

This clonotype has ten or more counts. CDR3 protein: CATSRDPTYNEQFF. CDR3 nucleotide sequence: TGTGCCACCAGCAGAGACCCAACCTACAATGAGCAGTTCTTC. This chain joins TRBV15 and TRBJ2-1, with D uncertain. The CDR3 runs 14 residues. Trimming took 0 bases from V and 2 from J, leaving 5 bases between them. Germline V CDR1 and CDR2: LNHNV, YYDKDF (reference sequence).

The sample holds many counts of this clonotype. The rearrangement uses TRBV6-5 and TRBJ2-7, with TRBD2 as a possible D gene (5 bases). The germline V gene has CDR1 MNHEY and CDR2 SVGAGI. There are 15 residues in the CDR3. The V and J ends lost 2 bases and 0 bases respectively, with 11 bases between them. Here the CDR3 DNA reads TGTGCCAGCAGTTACGGAGGACGGAGCTCCTACGAGCAGTACTTC. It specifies CASSYGGRSSYEQYF.

The CDR3: CSAGGQGDRYGYTF. CDR3 nucleotide sequence: TGCAGTGCGGGGGGGCAGGGGGATAGGTATGGCTACACCTTC. The gene calls are TRBV20-1 and TRBJ1-2, with TRBD1 identical over 7 bases. The V segment lost 6 bases and the J segment 5 bases; nucleotides outside the gene matches: 12. The length of the CDR3 is 14 residues. Germline CDR1 reads DFQATT; CDR2 reads SNEGSKA (reference sequence).

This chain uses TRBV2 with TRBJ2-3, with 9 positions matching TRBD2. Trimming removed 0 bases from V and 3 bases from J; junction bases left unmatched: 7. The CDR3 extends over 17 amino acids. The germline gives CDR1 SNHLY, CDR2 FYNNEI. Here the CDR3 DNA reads TGTGCCAGCAGTGAAGCGCGCGGGGGGGCCACGACAGATACGCAGTATTTT. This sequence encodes CASSEARGGATTDTQYF.

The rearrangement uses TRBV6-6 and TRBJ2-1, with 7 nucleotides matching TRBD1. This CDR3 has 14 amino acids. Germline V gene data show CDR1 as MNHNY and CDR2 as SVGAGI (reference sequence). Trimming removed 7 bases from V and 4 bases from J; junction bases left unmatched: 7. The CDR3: CASISDRVYNEQFF. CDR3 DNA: TGTGCCAGCATTAGCGACAGGGTTTACAATGAGCAGTTCTTC.

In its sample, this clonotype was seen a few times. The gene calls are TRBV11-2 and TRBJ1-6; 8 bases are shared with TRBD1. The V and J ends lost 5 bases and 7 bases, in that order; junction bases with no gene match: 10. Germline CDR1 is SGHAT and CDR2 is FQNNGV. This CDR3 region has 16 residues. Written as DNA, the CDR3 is TGTGCCAGCAGCCCTGGACAGGGCAAACAGAATTCACCCCTCCACTTT. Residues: CASSPGQGKQNSPLHF.